These 14 T cell receptor beta chains were sequenced from one sample in a study of OX40 agonist ivuxolimab in advanced cancers. Sequencing used immunoSEQ multiplex PCR; TCRdb keeps in-frame clones, though not all of them. Among over 85,000 clones listed, about 90% were seen once. Sequencing was performed on CD4+ or CD8+ T cells sorted from blood, taken in a trial of the OX40 agonist ivuxolimab. Source of these receptors: an adult with an advanced solid tumor such as melanoma, head and neck, liver or kidney cancer.

The chain couples TRBV6-5 to TRBJ1-1; D is undetermined. The CDR3 extends over 15 amino acids. Germline CDR1 and CDR2: MNHEY and SVGAGI. V lost 6 bases to trimming and J lost 0 bases, with 14 bases between them. CDR3 in amino acids: CASRIRRDMNTEAFF. The CDR3 region has the DNA TGTGCCAGCAGAATACGTCGGGATATGAACACTGAAGCTTTCTTT.

The V gene is TRBV10-3, the J gene TRBJ2-7; 8 nucleotides agree with TRBD2. This CDR3 region has 13 residues. Germline V gives CDR1 ENHRY, CDR2 SYGVKD. V gave up 11 bases and J gave up 3 bases; unmatched junction bases: 9. The DNA of the CDR3 is TGTGCCGCCCAATCCGGGACTAGCTACGAGCAGTACTTC. This gives the protein CAAQSGTSYEQYF.

The chain combines TRBV27 with TRBJ2-7, with 11 bases lining up with TRBD1. The trim removed 6 bases at V and 6 bases at J, leaving 25 bases unmatched. Germline values: CDR1 MNHEY, CDR2 SMNVEV (reference sequence). CDR3 size: 20 residues. The CDR3 here is CASRVKPGQGDPTQLPEQYF. In nucleotides, the CDR3 is TGTGCCAGCAGAGTCAAACCGGGACAGGGGGACCCTACCCAACTCCCCGAGCAGTACTTC.

This sequence joins TRBV7-3 and TRBJ1-2, with D possibly TRBD1 on 5 matching bases. The CDR3 has 15 residues. Germline V CDR1 and CDR2: SGHTA, FQGTGA. With 5 bases removed from V and 2 bases from J, the gap between germline ends came to 15 bases. The CDR3 reads CASSRGGESNYGYTF. CDR3 DNA sequence: TGTGCCAGCAGCCGTGGGGGAGAGAGCAACTATGGCTACACCTTC.

The CDR3 spells CASLRGGVQPQHF. In nucleotides, the CDR3 is TGTGCCAGCTTGAGGGGGGGCGTTCAGCCCCAGCATTTT. The chain carries TRBV18 and TRBJ1-5, with TRBD1 as a possible D gene (6 bases). Germline CDR1 and CDR2: KGHSH and LQKENI. The CDR3 is 13 amino acids. V lost 7 bases and J lost 6, with 13 bases in between.

The chain has TRBV11-3 and TRBJ2-3; 10 bases map to TRBD1. Germline V gene lookup returns CDR1 SGHNT and CDR2 YENEEA. The CDR3 has 15 amino acids. Trimming at V came to 3 bases and at J to 0 bases, leaving 0 bases not matched to a gene. This chain's CDR3 is CASSLGQGSTDTQYF. The CDR3 DNA is TGTGCCAGCAGCTTGGGACAGGGGAGCACAGATACGCAGTATTTT. Based on the CDR3 plus reference TRBV11-3 and TRBJ2-3, the full variable domain is EAGVVQSPRYKIIEKKQPVAFWCNPISGHNTLYWYLQNLGQGPELLIRYENEEAVDDSQLPKDRFSAERLKGVDSTLKIQPAELGDSAVYLCASSLGQGSTDTQYFGPGTRLTVL.

The genes are TRBV19 and TRBJ1-1; perhaps TRBD1 as D (6 bases). The CDR3 extends over 15 amino acids. V was clipped by 5 bases and J by 1 base, with 14 bases between them. Germline V gives CDR1 LNHDA, CDR2 SQIVND (reference sequence). CDR3 amino acids: CASSDNTGTNTEAFF. The CDR3 nucleotides are TGTGCCAGTAGTGACAACACAGGGACGAACACTGAAGCTTTCTTT.

This chain uses TRBV9 with TRBJ2-1; 11 nucleotides match TRBD2. CDR3 length equals 17 residues. Trimming cost V 0 bases and J 5 bases; bases outside gene matches: 7. CDR1 and CDR2 from the germline V gene are SGDLS and YYNGEE. DNA for the CDR3: TGTGCCAGCAGCGTAGAATTAGCGACTAGCGGGAACAATGAGCAGTTCTTC. It codes for CASSVELATSGNNEQFF. Variable domain in full (rest from reference TRBV9 and TRBJ2-1): DSGVTQTPKHLITATGQRVTLRCSPRSGDLSVYWYQQSLDQGLQFLIQYYNGEERAKGNILERFSAQQFPDLHSELNLSSLELGDSALYFCASSVELATSGNNEQFFGPGTRLTVL.

The chain employs TRBV19 and TRBJ2-7; possible D gene TRBD1, 6 bases. Per germline, CDR1 LNHDA and CDR2 SQIVND (reference sequence). Trimming pared 4 bases from V and 4 bases from J, leaving 11 bases between. This CDR3 has 13 residues. The CDR3, as DNA: TGTGCCAGTAGTACCGGACAGACATACGAGCAGTACTTC. This translates into CASSTGQTYEQYF.

The chain links TRBV9 to TRBJ2-2, with D maybe TRBD2 (6 bases). CDR3 length: 17 amino acids. The germline V and J ends were trimmed by 2 bases and 7 bases, with 21 bases remaining between them. Germline V CDR1 and CDR2: SGDLS, YYNGEE. DNA of the CDR3: TGTGCCAGCAGCGTCGGAACCGGGACTCCTCTTATCGGGGAGCTGTTTTTT. Translated: CASSVGTGTPLIGELFF.

J is TRBJ2-2 and V is TRBV25-1; possibly TRBD1 for D (6 bases). V dropped 5 bases and J dropped 8 bases, with 18 bases sitting between them. Germline V lookup: CDR1 MGHDK, CDR2 SYGVNS. The length of the CDR3 is 15 residues. DNA of the CDR3: TGTGCCAGCAGTAATACCGGGACACGTCGTGGGGAGCTGTTTTTT. It encodes CASSNTGTRRGELFF.

This chain links TRBV28 with TRBJ2-1; D is ambiguous. The CDR3 length is 13 residues. The V end was cut by 2 bases, the J end by 7 bases, with 9 bases between. CDR1 and CDR2 from the germline V gene are MDHEN and SYDVKM. CDR3 sequence: CASSLLRPNEQFF. DNA of the CDR3: TGTGCCAGCAGTTTACTTAGGCCGAATGAGCAGTTCTTC. Supplemented by reference TRBV28 and TRBJ2-1, the full variable domain reads DVKVTQSSRYLVKRTGEKVFLECVQDMDHENMFWYRQDPGLGLRLIYFSYDVKMKEKGDIPEGYSVSREKKERFSLILESASTNQTSMYLCASSLLRPNEQFFGPGTRLTVL.

The chain links TRBV25-1 to TRBJ2-7; 9 nucleotides align to TRBD2. The CDR3 consists of 12 residues. Germline loops: CDR1 MGHDK, CDR2 SYGVNS. Unmatched junction bases numbered 6, after V lost 9 bases and J lost 6 bases. The CDR3: CASAGGPSEQYF. CDR3 coding DNA: TGTGCCAGTGCGGGAGGGCCCTCCGAGCAGTACTTC.

As to this clone: One end of the junction is discordant with germline, which a read error may explain. The chain recombines TRBV7-2 with TRBJ2-3, with 10 bases matching TRBD2. Germline-derived CDR1 and CDR2 are SGHTA and FQGNSA. This CDR3 comprises 16 residues. CDR3 sequence reads: CATSSFSGRMLDTQYF. The CDR3 nucleotides are TGTGCCACCAGCTCCTTTAGCGGGAGGATGCTGGATACGCAGTATTTT.